Listed below are T cell receptor beta chains from one sample, sequenced in a study of T cell repertoires in ileal Crohn's disease. Sequencing used immunoSEQ multiplex PCR; TCRdb keeps in-frame clones, though not all of them. The profile shows approximately 7,400 clones, 85% to 95% of them singletons. The sequenced material came from ileal tissue. The receptors come from an adult with Crohn's disease. CDR3s include the opening cysteine and the closing phenylalanine or tryptophan. The order of the fields is J gene, V gene, D gene, clone size, CDR3 length, CDR3 protein, CDR3 DNA. The D gene is left open where the match is weak. Size is omitted from some rows. Given values are once, few, many or a class for expanded clones.

TRBJ1-6 | TRBV6-5 | TRBD1 | NA | 15 | CASSYFGTGDSPLHF | TGTGCCAGCAGTTACTTCGGGACAGGGGATTCACCCCTCCACTTT
TRBJ2-1 | TRBV19 | TRBD2 | once | 16 | CASSSPGTSGRGEQFF | TGTGCCAGTAGTTCTCCCGGGACTAGCGGGAGGGGTGAGCAGTTCTTC
TRBJ2-3 | TRBV5-6 | NA | NA | 17 | CASSDWGPGSFTDTQYF | TGTGCCAGCAGCGACTGGGGGCCAGGGTCCTTCACAGATACGCAGTATTTT
TRBJ2-5 | TRBV5-4 | TRBD2 | NA | 15 | CASSLGLAGGKTQYF | TGTGCCAGCAGCTTGGGACTAGCGGGAGGAAAGACCCAGTACTTC
TRBJ2-1 | TRBV5-1 | TRBD2 | NA | 16 | CASSLVPSGVYNEQFF | TGCGCCAGCAGCTTGGTCCCTAGCGGGGTCTACAATGAGCAGTTCTTC
TRBJ1-6 | TRBV5-8 | NA | NA | 13 | CASSSVRSSPLHF | TGTGCCAGCAGCTCCGTGAGGAGTTCACCCCTCCACTTT
TRBJ2-1 | TRBV7-9 | TRBD2 | NA | 18 | CASSLGPPSGSNYNEQFF | TGTGCCAGCAGCTTGGGCCCCCCTAGCGGGAGTAACTACAATGAGCAGTTCTTC
TRBJ2-7 | TRBV27 | TRBD2 | NA | 14 | CASSPTSRTYEQYF | TGTGCCAGCAGTCCGACTAGCCGAACCTACGAGCAGTACTTC
TRBJ2-1 | TRBV5-6 | NA | NA | 16 | CASSPLPRLSNNEQFF | TGTGCCAGCAGCCCCCTACCTAGACTATCAAACAATGAGCAGTTCTTC
TRBJ1-1 | TRBV7-2 | NA | once | 14 | CASSFPRQNTEAFF | TGTGCCAGCAGCTTTCCGCGACAGAACACTGAAGCTTTCTTT
TRBJ2-4 | TRBV5-1 | TRBD2 | NA | 18 | CASSSRGTSGMAKNIQYF | TGCGCCAGCAGCTCCCGTGGGACTAGCGGGATGGCCAAAAACATTCAGTACTTC
TRBJ2-1 | TRBV5-1 | TRBD1 | NA | 14 | CASSMGQVPLGRFF | TGCGCCAGCAGCATGGGACAGGTTCCCCTTGGGCGGTTCTTC